This entry lists 21 T cell receptor beta chains sequenced from one sample in a study of blood T cell repertoires in COVID-19. Sequenced by immunoSEQ multiplex PCR; TCRdb stores in-frame clones only, minus some. Of about 240,000 clones listed, 70% to 90% are singletons. Material for sequencing was peripheral blood. The origin of the receptors is a man aged 55-75 years with acute or convalescent COVID-19.

V usage is TRBV24-1 and J usage is TRBJ1-1; 7 positions match TRBD1. This CDR3 has 16 residues. V lost 3 bases, J lost 1 base, and 7 bases stayed unmatched. CDR1 is KGHDR and CDR2 is SFDVKD in the germline V gene. Written as DNA, the CDR3 is TGTGCCACCAGTGATCCCCGACAGGGACCGAACACTGAAGCTTTCTTT. Protein product: CATSDPRQGPNTEAFF.

This chain joins TRBV9 and TRBJ2-1; 14 bases match TRBD2. This CDR3 region has 19 residues. Germline CDR1 and CDR2: SGDLS and YYNGEE. After removal of 0 bases from V and 2 bases from J, the junction contained 7 bases not matched to a gene. CDR3 region: CASSVGGGLAGDTYNEQFF. The CDR3 nucleotides are TGTGCCAGCAGCGTAGGTGGGGGACTAGCGGGAGACACCTACAATGAGCAGTTCTTC.

This chain connects TRBV2 to TRBJ2-3; D unresolved. The CDR3 covers 11 residues. Trimming left V 5 bases short and J 8 bases short, with 8 bases between. Germline V gene lookup returns CDR1 SNHLY and CDR2 FYNNEI. The DNA of the CDR3 is TGTGCCAGCAGTCCAACTGGTACGCAGTATTTT. This translates into CASSPTGTQYF.

The rearrangement uses TRBV29-1 and TRBJ2-3; D possibly corresponds to TRBD1 (5 bases). The germline CDR1 and CDR2 sequences are SQVTM and ANQGSEA. V lost 7 bases and J 6 bases, leaving 14 bases between the germline ends. This CDR3 has 12 amino acids. The CDR3 region is CSDRTQRDTQYF. Written as DNA, the CDR3 is TGCAGCGATCGGACACAAAGGGATACGCAGTATTTT.

The rearrangement joins TRBV28 to TRBJ1-2; 10 bases line up with TRBD1. Germline V gene sequence: CDR1 MDHEN, CDR2 SYDVKM. V was clipped by 9 bases and J by 6 bases; unmatched bases: 10. The CDR3 is 14 amino acids. In DNA form, the CDR3 reads TGTGCCAGAACTCGACAGGGGGCGACGAATGGCTACACCTTC. Translated, it gives CARTRQGATNGYTF.

The rearrangement joins TRBV4-2 to TRBJ2-2, with a weak D call TRBD1 (5 bases). The germline CDR1 and CDR2 sequences are LGHNA and YNFKEQ. The CDR3 consists of 15 residues. V was shortened by 3 bases and J by 0 bases, with 8 bases between the two germline ends. The chain's CDR3 is CASSQSRANTGELFF. The CDR3, as DNA: TGTGCCAGCAGCCAGAGCAGGGCGAACACCGGGGAGCTGTTTTTT.

This clone was seen only once. The chain employs TRBV7-9 and TRBJ2-7; no clear D. Between the trimmed V and J ends, which lost 6 bases and 5 bases, there was a span of 11 bases. CDR1 and CDR2 from the germline V gene are SEHNR and FQNEAQ (reference sequence). The CDR3 runs to 12 residues. CDR3 sequence: CASRLSLHEQYF. DNA of the CDR3: TGTGCCAGCAGACTTTCCTTGCACGAGCAGTACTTC. The full variable domain, rest sourced from reference TRBV7-9 and TRBJ2-7, is DTGVSQNPRHKITKRGQNVTFRCDPISEHNRLYWYRQTLGQGPEFLTYFQNEAQLEKSRLLSDRFSAERPKGSFSTLEIQRTEQGDSAMYLCASRLSLHEQYFGPGTRLTVT.

The chain links TRBV6-1 to TRBJ2-3; D not resolved. Looked up from germline, CDR1 is MNHNS and CDR2 is SASEGT. This CDR3 spans 13 amino acids. Trimming cost V 3 bases and J 6 bases, with 10 bases left between them. The chain's CDR3 is CASSDHLEDTQYF. The CDR3, as DNA: TGTGCCAGCAGTGACCACTTGGAGGATACGCAGTATTTT.

The V and J genes are TRBV13 and TRBJ1-6; D gene unclear. V was shortened by 4 bases and J by 7 bases, with 14 bases between the two germline ends. Germline CDR1 and CDR2: PRHDT and FYEKMQ (reference sequence). There are 15 residues in the CDR3. This chain's CDR3 is CASSSLLGVNSPLHF. CDR3 nucleotide sequence: TGTGCCAGCAGCTCCTTACTCGGGGTCAATTCACCCCTCCACTTT. Looking up the rest from reference TRBV13 and TRBJ1-6 gives the full variable domain: AAGVIQSPRHLIKEKRETATLKCYPIPRHDTVYWYQQGPGQDPQFLISFYEKMQSDKGSIPDRFSAQQFSDYHSELNMSSLELGDSALYFCASSSLLGVNSPLHFGNGTRLTVT.

The V and J genes are TRBV6-5 and TRBJ1-2; possible D gene TRBD1, 5 bases. The V gene lost 6 bases and the J gene lost 2 bases, with 16 bases spanning the gap. The CDR3 has 15 amino acids. Per germline, CDR1 MNHEY and CDR2 SVGAGI. This CDR3 is CASSTLRDKNYGYTF. DNA of the CDR3: TGTGCCAGCAGCACCCTCAGGGATAAGAACTATGGCTACACCTTC.

This clone showed up just once. The chain links TRBV6-1 to TRBJ1-3; D remains ambiguous. CDR3 length: 16 residues. Trimming shortened V by 2 bases and J by 0 bases, and 11 bases separated the two germline ends. Germline V gene sequence: CDR1 MNHNS, CDR2 SASEGT. CDR3 in DNA: TGTGCCAGCAGTGAACTCAGGCTTAGCTCTGGAAACACCATATATTTT. Its protein is CASSELRLSSGNTIYF.

The chain carries TRBV30 and TRBJ1-1; 8 positions agree with TRBD1. CDR1 is GTSNPN, CDR2 SVGIG, per germline (reference sequence). CDR3 size: 15 residues. Germline trimming cut 2 bases from V and 4 bases from J; bases unmatched to any gene: 9. The CDR3: CAWSYRTGLITEAFF. CDR3 DNA: TGTGCCTGGAGTTATCGGACAGGGTTGATCACTGAAGCTTTCTTT.

Comments on this clone: Other DNA variants within this sample encode the same CDR3. The rearrangement joins TRBV6-5 to TRBJ1-3; TRBD1 agrees at 12 bases. Trimming at V came to 6 bases and at J to 4 bases, leaving 4 bases not matched to a gene. Per germline, CDR1 MNHEY and CDR2 SVGAGI. This CDR3 has 15 residues. Here the CDR3 DNA reads TGTGCCAGCAGAGGGGACAGGGGGCCCGGAAACACCATATATTTT. Protein product: CASRGDRGPGNTIYF.

This rearrangement joins TRBV27 to TRBJ2-7, with TRBD2 matching over 7 bases. Germline V lookup: CDR1 MNHEY, CDR2 SMNVEV (reference sequence). After removal of 5 bases from V and 2 bases from J, the junction contained 6 bases not matched to a gene. The CDR3 has 14 residues. This CDR3 is CASSQRDATYEQYF. In DNA form, the CDR3 reads TGTGCCAGCAGTCAGCGGGACGCAACCTACGAGCAGTACTTC.

This clone was counted a single time. This sequence joins TRBV5-1 and TRBJ1-1; no definite D call. This CDR3 has 13 residues. Germline loops: CDR1 SGHRS, CDR2 YFSETQ. Deletions cut 0 bases from V and 1 base from J, with 4 bases between. The CDR3 is CASSLGENTEAFF. CDR3 DNA sequence: TGCGCCAGCAGCTTGGGAGAGAACACTGAAGCTTTCTTT.

Details on this clone: The same CDR3 also results from other DNA sequences found in this sample. The rearrangement uses TRBV5-1 and TRBJ1-6; D ambiguous. V lost 1 base, J lost 5 bases, and 7 bases lay in between. Germline CDR1 SGHRS, CDR2 YFSETQ. The CDR3 covers 14 residues. The CDR3 nucleotides read TGCGCCAGCAGCTTGCCCGGGGATAATTCACCCCTCCACTTT. It specifies CASSLPGDNSPLHF.

The V and J genes are TRBV5-4 and TRBJ2-7; TRBD2 aligns across 14 bases. Germline V CDR1 and CDR2: SGHNT, YYREEE (reference sequence). Unmatched junction bases numbered 8, after V lost 4 bases and J lost 5 bases. The CDR3 length is 16 residues. The CDR3 region has the DNA TGTGCCAGCAGCCCCTTTGGACTAGCGGGAGGACACGAGCAGTACTTC. Protein: CASSPFGLAGGHEQYF.

The rearrangement joins TRBV24-1 to TRBJ2-1, with no clear D. Between the trimmed V and J ends, which lost 5 bases and 1 base, there was a span of 8 bases. The CDR3 loop spans 14 amino acids. CDR1 is KGHDR, CDR2 SFDVKD, per germline. CDR3 loop: CATSARRSYNEQFF. In DNA form, the CDR3 reads TGTGCCACCAGTGCAAGGCGGTCCTACAATGAGCAGTTCTTC.

This chain links TRBV28 with TRBJ2-1, with a possible D match to TRBD1 (6 bases). This CDR3 is 15 amino acids long. Germline V CDR1 and CDR2: MDHEN, SYDVKM. V was shortened by 4 bases and J by 3 bases, with 13 bases between the two germline ends. This chain's CDR3 is CASSSGMDSYNEQFF. In nucleotides, the CDR3 is TGTGCCAGCAGTTCGGGGATGGACAGCTACAATGAGCAGTTCTTC.

The V call is TRBV28, the J call TRBJ1-1; D is uncertain. Germline CDR1 MDHEN, CDR2 SYDVKM. Trimming removed 3 bases at V and 1 base at J, with 9 bases between. The CDR3 consists of 14 residues. CDR3 DNA sequence: TGTGCCAGCAGTTTGGGCAGCTCGAACACTGAAGCTTTCTTT. It codes for CASSLGSSNTEAFF.

This clone was picked up one time. This sequence joins TRBV30 and TRBJ2-1, with 9 bases fitting TRBD2. V lost 6 bases, J lost 8 bases, and 14 bases stayed unmatched. This CDR3 has 15 residues. CDR1 and CDR2 (germline): GTSNPN, SVGIG (reference sequence). For the CDR3, the DNA is TGTGCCTGTATTCCGGGACTAGCTAGGGGCGATGAGCAGTTCTTC. Residues: CACIPGLARGDEQFF.